Included here is one T cell receptor beta chain sequence, with context. Antigen specificity is unknown. J was trimmed by 1 base and V by 5 bases; bases with no gene match: 5. The CDR3 loop spans 16 amino acids. The germline V gene has CDR1 MNHNY and CDR2 SVGAGI (reference sequence). CD4+CD45RO+CD25- cells were isolated as memory CD4+ T cells. The study's findings and limits: Tumor Tregs overlapped most with tumor, then blood, naive CD4+ cells.

Semi-nested PCR with Nested Universal Primer A followed constant-region reverse priming of full-length variable regions. TCRdb called the 5' RACE reads again in MiXCR, with one record for every CDR3 protein. The data show roughly 64,000 distinct CDR3 sequences, about 22% seen once. This chain links TRBV6-6 with TRBJ1-5; TRBD1 matches 10 bases. The receptor comes from a female donor with breast cancer. The sequenced sample was memory CD4+ T cells sorted from a lymph node. Documented subset: memory CD4+ T cells, CD4+CD45RO+CD25-. In nucleotides, the CDR3 is TGTGCCAGCAGTGGACTGGGACAGGGGAGCAATCAGCCCCAGCATTTT. Amino acid sequence: CASSGLGQGSNQPQHF.